This TCR beta chain came from a study of brain T cells in children with intractable seizures. With respect to this clone: Antigen specificity is unknown.

The study's findings and limits: Viral specificity was inferred only from CDR3 similarity; HCMV serostatus was unknown.

CDR3 length: 15 residues. Germline V gene lookup returns CDR1 MDHEN and CDR2 SYDVKM. J was trimmed by 6 bases and V by 5 bases; bases with no gene match: 11. Before surgery, patients took at least one anti-epileptic drug. Produced via immunoSEQ multiplex PCR; TCRdb's table is partial and in-frame only. The table has roughly 69,000 clones, approximately 95% seen once. The source of this sequence is a boy in the first two years of life with focal cortical dysplasia and intractable seizures. Sequencing was performed on peripheral blood, taken at surgery. V and J are TRBV28 and TRBJ1-1; TRBD1 agrees at 8 bases. CDR3 residues: CASSSRGRMISEAFF. The CDR3 region has the DNA TGTGCCAGCAGTAGCAGGGGGCGCATGATCTCTGAAGCTTTCTTT.